The 2 T cell receptor beta chains reported below all come from one sample, sequenced in a study of T cell responses to AZD1222 COVID-19 vaccine. Clones were read by immunoSEQ multiplex PCR, and TCRdb kept only the in-frame ones, dropping some. The table has around 150,000 clones, 85% to 95% seen once; the top ten hold approximately 6.5%. The sequencing here drew on peripheral blood, taken 28 days after the second AZD1222 dose. These receptors were collected from an adult who received the AZD1222 COVID-19 vaccine.

The genes are TRBV9 and TRBJ1-2; D not certain. Germline-derived CDR1 and CDR2 are SGDLS and YYNGEE. V gave up 2 bases and J gave up 7 bases, with 12 bases separating them. The CDR3 sequence is 13 residues long. The CDR3 reads CASSVIGLGGYTF. The DNA of the CDR3 is TGTGCCAGCAGCGTTATAGGGTTGGGTGGCTACACCTTC. Combining the CDR3 with reference TRBV9 and TRBJ1-2 gives the whole variable domain DSGVTQTPKHLITATGQRVTLRCSPRSGDLSVYWYQQSLDQGLQFLIQYYNGEERAKGNILERFSAQQFPDLHSELNLSSLELGDSALYFCASSVIGLGGYTFGSGTRLTVV.

The chain combines TRBV11-3 with TRBJ1-6, with a weak D call TRBD1 (5 bases). The CDR3 loop spans 15 amino acids. Germline CDR1 reads SGHNT; CDR2 reads YENEEA. Trimming shortened V by 1 base and J by 5 bases, and 9 bases separated the two germline ends. The CDR3 spells CASSLGDGNNSPLHF. The CDR3 coding sequence is TGTGCCAGCAGCTTAGGGGACGGAAATAATTCACCCCTCCACTTT.